Listed here is a single T cell receptor (beta chain). PCR involved 60 Vbeta and 13 Jbeta primers. The table came from immunoSEQ multiplex PCR; TCRdb's copy has only in-frame clones and leaves some out. This table holds over 85,000 clones, around 78% found once. This sample stems from a study of cytomegalovirus exposure and HLA in healthy donors. The sample taken for sequencing was PBMCs. The receptor comes from a woman in her 30s in good health and CMV-seronegative.

Here the CDR3 DNA reads TGTGCCAGCAGCCCACAGGGTTCTAGCACAGATACGCAGTATTTT. This codes for CASSPQGSSTDTQYF. This sequence joins TRBV7-9 and TRBJ2-3; D possibly corresponds to TRBD1 (6 bases). CDR3 size: 15 residues. The V end lost 5 bases, the J end lost 0 bases, and 12 bases lay between the germline ends. Looked up from germline, CDR1 is SEHNR and CDR2 is FQNEAQ (reference sequence).